One T cell receptor beta chain is described in this entry. Antigen: not known. The germline CDR1 and CDR2 sequences are SGHRS and YFSETQ. The CDR3 has 15 residues. Trimming cost V 1 base and J 6 bases, with 14 bases left between them. This record comes from a study of cytomegalovirus exposure and HLA in healthy donors. Whole-study results and caveats: A list of 164 TCR beta chains associated with cytomegalovirus was given. High specificity and sensitivity for cytomegalovirus status were reported for the classifier.

PCR involved 60 Vbeta and 13 Jbeta primers. Sequencing used immunoSEQ multiplex PCR; TCRdb keeps in-frame clones, though not all of them. The sample has more than 100,000 clones, roughly 70% seen once. Sequencing used PBMCs. The clonotype was recovered from a woman aged 40 to 49 in good health and CMV-seronegative. V and J are TRBV5-1 and TRBJ1-5, with TRBD1 as a possible D gene (5 bases). CDR3 in amino acids: CASSLQGHVGQPQHF. CDR3 sequence (DNA): TGCGCCAGCAGCTTGCAGGGTCATGTCGGTCAGCCCCAGCATTTT.